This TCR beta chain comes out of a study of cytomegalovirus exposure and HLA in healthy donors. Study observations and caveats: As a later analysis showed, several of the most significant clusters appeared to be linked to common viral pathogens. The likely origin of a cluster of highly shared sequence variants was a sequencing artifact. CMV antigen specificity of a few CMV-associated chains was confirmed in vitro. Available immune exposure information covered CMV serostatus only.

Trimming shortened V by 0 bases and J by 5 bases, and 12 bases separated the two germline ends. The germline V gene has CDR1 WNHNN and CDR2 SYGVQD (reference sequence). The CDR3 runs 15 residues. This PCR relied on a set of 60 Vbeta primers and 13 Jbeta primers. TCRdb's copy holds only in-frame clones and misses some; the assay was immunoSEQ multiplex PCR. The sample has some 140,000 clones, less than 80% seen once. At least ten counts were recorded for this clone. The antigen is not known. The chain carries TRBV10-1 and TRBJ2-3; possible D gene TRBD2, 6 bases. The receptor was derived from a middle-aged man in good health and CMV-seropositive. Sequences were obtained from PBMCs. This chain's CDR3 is CASSESDGSGDTQYF. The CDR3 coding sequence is TGCGCCAGCAGTGAGTCAGACGGGAGTGGAGATACGCAGTATTTT.